This T cell receptor beta chain stems from a study of shared clonotypes between healthy human individuals. For the study at large: CD4 naive cells filled three plates per donor, CD4 memory three, CD8 naive two and CD8 memory one. Study results and limitations: Donor clonotype sharing was expected to depend on sequencing depth.

Assay used: immunoSEQ multiplex PCR; TCRdb lists only in-frame clones, some missing. The sample carries roughly 2 million clones, around 95% recorded once. As to this clone: Antigen unknown.

The length of the CDR3 is 15 residues. V lost 2 bases and J 3 bases, leaving 11 bases between the germline ends. Per germline, CDR1 SGHTA and CDR2 FQGNSA. This receptor was identified in a man between 18 and 29 years old in good health. The sample comprised naive CD4+ T cells sorted from blood. Subset of the sample: CD45RA+ positively selected. The chain links TRBV7-2 to TRBJ1-5, with D perhaps matching TRBD1 (6 bases). DNA of the CDR3: TGTGCCAGCAGCTTAATAGCAGGGGTCAATCAGCCCCAGCATTTT. It specifies CASSLIAGVNQPQHF.